The 26 T cell receptor beta chains below come from one sample, sequenced in a study of blood T cell repertoires in COVID-19. Produced via immunoSEQ multiplex PCR; TCRdb's table is partial and in-frame only. This table has roughly 31,000 clones, approximately 87% appearing once. The source material was peripheral blood. These receptors all come from a human donor with active COVID-19. The donor label of this sample is uncertain.

This clone came up once. V gene TRBV5-4 combines with J gene TRBJ1-1; D uncertain. Germline V gene data show CDR1 as SGHNT and CDR2 as YYREEE (reference sequence). The CDR3 contains 15 residues. The V gene lost 4 bases and the J gene lost 1 base, with 14 bases spanning the gap. The CDR3 protein is CASSHQGRENTEAFF. The CDR3 coding sequence is TGTGCCAGCAGCCATCAAGGACGGGAGAACACTGAAGCTTTCTTT.

This chain links TRBV10-3 with TRBJ2-7; TRBD2 is a possible D gene (5 bases). Germline V gene data show CDR1 as ENHRY and CDR2 as SYGVKD. There are 17 residues in the CDR3. Trimming left V 3 bases short and J 6 bases short, with 24 bases between. The CDR3 sequence is CAISDGNLVVRVVEQYF. The CDR3 DNA sequence: TGTGCCATCAGTGACGGAAACCTCGTGGTGAGGGTTGTCGAGCAGTACTTC.

This chain joins TRBV2 and TRBJ2-5, with 11 bases fitting TRBD2. CDR1 SNHLY and CDR2 FYNNEI come from the germline V gene. V was clipped by 2 bases and J by 0 bases; unmatched bases: 5. The CDR3 consists of 17 residues. Here the CDR3 reads CASSEIAGGSHQETQYF. The DNA of the CDR3 is TGTGCCAGCAGTGAAATAGCGGGGGGGTCTCACCAAGAGACCCAGTACTTC. The variable domain in full, with the rest retrieved from reference TRBV2 and TRBJ2-5, is EPEVTQTPSHQVTQMGQEVILRCVPISNHLYFYWYRQILGQKVEFLVSFYNNEISEKSEIFDDQFSVERPDGSNFTLKIRSTKLEDSAMYFCASSEIAGGSHQETQYFGPGTRLLVL.

This rearrangement joins TRBV27 to TRBJ1-2, with a weak D call TRBD1 (5 bases). This CDR3 comprises 13 residues. V was shortened by 6 bases and J by 8 bases, with 16 bases between the two germline ends. Germline assignment: CDR1 MNHEY and CDR2 SMNVEV (reference sequence). Written as DNA, the CDR3 is TGTGCCAGCAGCACCCGCGGGACGGACGGCTACACCTTC. Protein product: CASSTRGTDGYTF.

V is TRBV7-2 and J is TRBJ1-1; unclear D gene. Germline V CDR1 and CDR2: SGHTA, FQGNSA. The CDR3 covers 12 residues. V dropped 6 bases and J dropped 5 bases, with 10 bases sitting between them. CDR3 loop: CASSFVRTEAFF. In DNA, the CDR3 is TGTGCCAGCAGTTTTGTCCGGACTGAAGCTTTCTTT.

This clone was recorded a few times. The rearrangement joins TRBV6-5 to TRBJ1-5, with a possible D match to TRBD1 (5 bases). Trimming left V 5 bases short and J 3 bases short, with 11 bases between. Per germline, CDR1 MNHEY and CDR2 SVGAGI. The CDR3 consists of 14 residues. The CDR3 protein is CASSRAGINQPQHF. In nucleotides, the CDR3 is TGTGCCAGCAGTCGGGCAGGGATCAATCAGCCCCAGCATTTT.

J is TRBJ1-5 and V is TRBV7-6; D gene unclear. CDR1 is SGHVS and CDR2 is FNYEAQ in the germline V gene. The CDR3 has 15 amino acids. The ends were cut back, 1 base at V and 1 base at J, with 8 bases in the middle. The CDR3 DNA sequence: TGTGCCAGCAGCTTAGAACACGGGAGCAATCAGCCCCAGCATTTT. Its translation is CASSLEHGSNQPQHF.

This chain uses TRBV29-1 with TRBJ1-1; no clear D. The germline V gene has CDR1 SQVTM and CDR2 ANQGSEA. This CDR3 spans 13 amino acids. V was shortened by 5 bases and J by 1 base, with 11 bases between the two germline ends. CDR3 sequence reads: CSVFPQSNTEAFF. The CDR3 DNA is TGCAGCGTTTTTCCCCAATCGAACACTGAAGCTTTCTTT.

The J gene is TRBJ1-6, the V gene TRBV14, with D tentatively TRBD1 (6 bases). CDR3 length: 15 amino acids. Trimming stripped 0 bases from V and 6 bases from J, with 9 bases between. Germline values: CDR1 SGHDN, CDR2 FVKESK. CDR3 sequence: CASSQETGGNSPLHF. Written as DNA, the CDR3 is TGTGCCAGCAGCCAAGAGACAGGCGGTAATTCACCCCTCCACTTT.

This chain links TRBV9 with TRBJ2-5, with TRBD2 matching over 10 bases. Germline values: CDR1 SGDLS, CDR2 YYNGEE. Losses at the gene ends were 2 bases for V and 2 bases for J; bases not matched to a gene: 6. This CDR3 is 16 amino acids long. The CDR3: CASSVDSAGGQETQYF. For the CDR3, the DNA is TGTGCCAGCAGCGTGGATTCAGCGGGAGGGCAAGAGACCCAGTACTTC. Together with reference TRBV9 and TRBJ2-5, the CDR3 gives the full variable domain: DSGVTQTPKHLITATGQRVTLRCSPRSGDLSVYWYQQSLDQGLQFLIQYYNGEERAKGNILERFSAQQFPDLHSELNLSSLELGDSALYFCASSVDSAGGQETQYFGPGTRLLVL.

V usage is TRBV12-3 or TRBV12-4 and J usage is TRBJ2-7; TRBD2 matches 10 bases. This CDR3 is 13 amino acids long. Trimming at V came to 6 bases and at J to 3 bases, leaving 2 bases not matched to a gene. The CDR3 reads CASRLAGVYEQYF. As DNA, the CDR3 is TGTGCCAGCAGGCTAGCGGGAGTCTACGAGCAGTACTTC.

The chain carries TRBV11-2 and TRBJ2-2, with 8 positions matching TRBD1. Unmatched junction bases numbered 6, after V lost 5 bases and J lost 4 bases. Germline CDR1 and CDR2: SGHAT and FQNNGV. This CDR3 is 15 amino acids long. The CDR3 loop is CASSPGGASTGELFF. CDR3 nucleotide sequence: TGTGCCAGCAGCCCAGGGGGCGCGAGCACCGGGGAGCTGTTTTTT.

This rearrangement joins TRBV2 to TRBJ2-5; 10 positions match TRBD2. After removal of 3 bases from V and 0 bases from J, the junction contained 4 bases not matched to a gene. CDR1 is SNHLY and CDR2 is FYNNEI in the germline V gene. CDR3 length equals 16 residues. The CDR3 DNA reads as TGTGCCAGCAGTGATATTCTAGCGGGGGACCAAGAGACCCAGTACTTC. Translating it yields CASSDILAGDQETQYF.

The chain couples TRBV7-8 to TRBJ2-3, with 13 bases lining up with TRBD2. Germline CDR1 and CDR2: SGHVS and FQNEAQ. The V and J ends lost 4 bases and 3 bases, in that order; junction bases with no gene match: 7. The CDR3 is 17 residues long. This CDR3 is CASSSLAGGFVTDTQYF. Here the CDR3 DNA reads TGTGCCAGCAGCTCACTAGCGGGGGGGTTCGTGACAGATACGCAGTATTTT.

The CDR3 coding sequence is TGTGCCAGCAGCCATGGAGGGCGGGCCACCTACGAGCAGTACTTC. Translation gives CASSHGGRATYEQYF. This chain connects TRBV3-1 (or the pseudogene TRBV3-2) to TRBJ2-7; possible D gene TRBD2, 6 bases. V was pared by 3 bases and J by 2 bases, with 14 bases between. CDR3 size: 15 residues. CDR1 is LGHDT and CDR2 is YNNKEL in the germline V gene (reference sequence).

CDR3 bases: TGTGCCAGCAGTTTACTAGCGGGGGATACGCAGTATTTT. This gives the protein CASSLLAGDTQYF. This chain joins TRBV27 and TRBJ2-3, with 9 bases identical to TRBD2. The junction had 0 bases not matched to a gene; V was cut back by 2 bases and J by 6 bases. The CDR3 length is 13 residues. From germline, CDR1 is MNHEY and CDR2 SMNVEV (reference sequence).

This clone came up once. The genes are TRBV3-1 (or the pseudogene TRBV3-2) and TRBJ2-1, with D hard to call. V lost 2 bases, J lost 8 bases, and 4 bases lay in between. CDR1 LGHDT and CDR2 YNNKEL come from the germline V gene (reference sequence). The CDR3 runs to 11 residues. DNA for the CDR3: TGTGCCAGCAGCCAATTAGATGAGCAGTTCTTC. It translates to CASSQLDEQFF.

J is TRBJ1-6 and V is TRBV21-1; TRBD1 reflects the table's D call only, with no check against the DNA. TRBV21-1 is labeled a pseudogene. The CDR3 loop spans 13 amino acids. CDR3 nucleotide sequence: TGTGCCAGCCTGACAGGGGTTATATCACCCCTCCACTTT. Its translation: CASLTGVISPLHF.

The chain uses TRBV10-3 and TRBJ2-7, with 9 positions matching TRBD2. Germline V gives CDR1 ENHRY, CDR2 SYGVKD. There are 13 residues in the CDR3. J gave up 5 bases and V 10 bases, and 9 bases lay outside the gene matches. The CDR3 region is CATVAGEHDEQYF. CDR3 nucleotide sequence: TGTGCCACCGTAGCGGGAGAGCACGACGAGCAGTACTTC.

J is TRBJ1-2 and V is TRBV19; TRBD1 agrees at 8 bases. The CDR3 loop spans 14 amino acids. In germline, CDR1 is LNHDA, CDR2 SQIVND (reference sequence). The J segment lost 0 bases and the V segment lost 6 bases, leaving 3 bases of the junction unmatched. Here the CDR3 DNA reads TGTGCCAGTAGGAGACAGGGGACTAACTATGGCTACACCTTC. This codes for CASRRQGTNYGYTF.

The chain joins TRBV21-1 to TRBJ2-7; the table gives TRBD2 as D, unverified against the DNA. TRBV21-1 constitutes a pseudogene. This CDR3 region has 17 residues. This CDR3 reads CASSKSHPTVSSYEQYF. CDR3 nucleotides: TGTGCCAGCAGCAAAAGCCACCCCACGGTTAGCTCCTACGAGCAGTACTTC.

This clone came up once. The V gene is TRBV28, the J gene TRBJ2-3; 7 positions agree with TRBD2. Losses at the gene ends were 4 bases for V and 5 bases for J; bases not matched to a gene: 9. From germline, CDR1 is MDHEN and CDR2 SYDVKM. CDR3 size: 15 residues. CDR3 in DNA: TGTGCCAGCAGTTCTCCTAGCGGCACAGGAGATACGCAGTATTTT. Protein sequence: CASSSPSGTGDTQYF.

The chain employs TRBV18 and TRBJ2-1; 7 nucleotides agree with TRBD1. CDR1 is KGHSH, CDR2 LQKENI, per germline. The length of the CDR3 is 14 residues. The V segment lost 6 bases and the J segment 7 bases; nucleotides outside the gene matches: 9. The CDR3 nucleotides are TGTGCCAGCTCGATCAGACAGGGCAGTAATGAGCAGTTCTTC. Amino acid sequence: CASSIRQGSNEQFF. Full variable domain (rest looked up from reference TRBV18 and TRBJ2-1): NAGVMQNPRHLVRRRGQEARLRCSPMKGHSHVYWYRQLPEEGLKFMVYLQKENIIDESGMPKERFSAEFPKEGPSILRIQQVVRGDSAAYFCASSIRQGSNEQFFGPGTRLTVL.

The V gene is TRBV19, the J gene TRBJ1-1; 9 nucleotides line up with TRBD1. V lost 6 bases, J lost 0 bases, and 2 bases stayed unmatched. CDR1 and CDR2 (germline): LNHDA, SQIVND (reference sequence). CDR3 size: 14 residues. CDR3 sequence reads: CASRGQGLNTEAFF. As DNA, the CDR3 is TGTGCCAGTAGAGGACAGGGGTTGAACACTGAAGCTTTCTTT.

This chain joins TRBV18 and TRBJ1-1; TRBD1 might be the D (6 bases). Trimming took 0 bases from V and 4 from J, leaving 18 bases between them. CDR3 length equals 17 residues. Germline V gene data show CDR1 as KGHSH and CDR2 as LQKENI. This CDR3 reads CASSPPLMGGGGTEAFF. CDR3 bases: TGTGCCAGCTCACCACCGCTAATGGGAGGGGGTGGCACTGAAGCTTTCTTT.

The gene calls are TRBV6-6 and TRBJ1-6, with 11 bases identical to TRBD1. This CDR3 spans 13 amino acids. With V trimmed by 7 bases and J by 9 bases, 2 bases remained unmatched. Germline lookup yields CDR1 MNHNY and CDR2 SVGAGI (reference sequence). As DNA, the CDR3 is TGTGCCAGCATGGGGACAGGGGGTTCACCCCTCCACTTT. Translation gives CASMGTGGSPLHF.